This T cell receptor beta chain was recovered during a study of blood T cell repertoires in COVID-19. Study details: The United States, Italy and Spain supplied acute and convalescent COVID-19 samples. Sample material is recorded as cDNA or gDNA derived from T cells, B-cell-depleted T cells, or PBMCs.

In the source study's methods: For nucleated cells, counts were estimated from reference gene primer amplification. Sequencing was performed with immunoSEQ multiplex PCR; in TCRdb, only in-frame clones are kept and a portion is missing. V and J calls plus clone size are reproduced from that table; the DNA served to infer D and trimming. Of 250,000 to 350,000 clones listed, 86% are singletons. Germline V gene lookup returns CDR1 SNHLY and CDR2 FYNNEI. The CDR3 covers 13 residues. V was shortened by 5 bases and J by 1 base, with 8 bases between the two germline ends. The source material was peripheral blood. The chain employs TRBV2 and TRBJ1-1; perhaps TRBD1 as D (5 bases). The receptor was derived from a woman in her 30s with active or convalescent COVID-19. CDR3 coding DNA: TGTGCCAGCAGTCAAGGACAGAACACTGAAGCTTTCTTT. Translating it yields CASSQGQNTEAFF.